A single sample is the source of the 24 T cell receptor beta chains below, sequenced in a study of neurological immune-mediated disorders. TCRdb processed the 5' RACE reads anew with MiXCR; each CDR3 protein has one entry. The sample has about 88,000 distinct CDR3 sequences, 3.5% to 4% seen once. The sequenced material came from PBMCs. These receptors came from a woman between 18 and 30 years old with multiple sclerosis.

This clonotype was counted ten times or more. The V gene is TRBV28, the J gene TRBJ2-3; D is unresolved. Trimming took 4 bases from V and 0 from J, leaving 14 bases between them. Germline values: CDR1 MDHEN, CDR2 SYDVKM. The length of the CDR3 is 16 residues. The CDR3 nucleotides are TGTGCCAGCAGTTCCCCGTATGCGGAAAGCACAGATACGCAGTATTTT. This encodes CASSSPYAESTDTQYF.

The table lists this clonotype with many counts. The chain uses TRBV28 and TRBJ2-5; the D gene is possibly TRBD1 (6 bases). Trimming shortened V by 5 bases and J by 1 base, and 14 bases separated the two germline ends. Germline CDR1 and CDR2: MDHEN and SYDVKM. The CDR3 has 15 amino acids. The chain's CDR3 is CASSAPRGGQETQYF. DNA of the CDR3: TGTGCCAGCAGTGCTCCCAGGGGCGGCCAAGAGACCCAGTACTTC.

This chain links TRBV10-3 with TRBJ2-1, with D possibly being TRBD1 (6 bases). The CDR3 is made up of 14 amino acids. Germline CDR1 ENHRY, CDR2 SYGVKD. Deletions cut 3 bases from V and 5 bases from J, with 11 bases between. CDR3 protein: CAISDRGINNEQFF. The CDR3 DNA sequence: TGTGCCATCAGTGACAGGGGTATTAACAATGAGCAGTTCTTC.

A word on this clonotype: One end of the junction fails to match germline, which may point to a read error. For the CDR3, the DNA is TGTGCCAGCAGTTACTCACTAGCGGGAGGGGACAATGAGCAATTCTTC. Amino acids: CASSYSLAGGDNEQFF. The chain carries TRBV6-5 and TRBJ2-1; 13 positions match TRBD2. Looked up from germline, CDR1 is MNHEY and CDR2 is SVGAGI. The CDR3 consists of 16 residues.

This clonotype was seen repeatedly, ten times or more. The genes are TRBV20-1 and TRBJ1-3; D perhaps matches TRBD1 (5 bases). The V gene lost 0 bases and the J gene lost 8 bases, with 14 bases spanning the gap. The CDR3 covers 14 residues. Germline loops: CDR1 DFQATT, CDR2 SNEGSKA (reference sequence). The CDR3 sequence: CSARDPRRGDTIYF. The DNA for the CDR3 is TGCAGTGCTAGAGACCCCCGAAGAGGGGACACCATATATTTT.

This clonotype was counted ten times or more. This chain links TRBV6-5 with TRBJ2-6; 9 nucleotides align to TRBD1. The CDR3 consists of 20 residues. Germline CDR1 and CDR2: MNHEY and SVGAGI. The V gene end was trimmed by 0 bases and the J gene end by 5 bases; junction bases not matched to a gene: 14. CDR3 in DNA: TGTGCCAGCAGTTACTCGACCCCGGGACAGGGCGCCCTTCGGGCCAACGTCCTGACTTTC. This codes for CASSYSTPGQGALRANVLTF.

This clonotype was seen only a few times. A much larger clone differs by one base, so this may be a read error. Here the CDR3 omits its conserved ending phenylalanine or tryptophan, so a read error is the likely source. The chain carries TRBV7-2 and TRBJ2-5; the D gene could be TRBD1 or TRBD2 (5 bases each). Deletions cut 5 bases from V and 0 bases from J, with 7 bases between. The CDR3 runs 13 residues. Germline CDR1 and CDR2: SGHTA and FQGNSA. CDR3 region: CASSPGHQETQYC. DNA of the CDR3: TGTGCCAGCAGCCCGGGACACCAAGAGACCCAGTACTGC.

This clonotype has ten or more counts. The CDR3 DNA reads as TGCGCCAGCAGCTCGACAGGGGAACAAGAGACCCAGTACTTC. Translated, it gives CASSSTGEQETQYF. V gene TRBV5-1 combines with J gene TRBJ2-5, with 8 bases aligning to TRBD1. The CDR3 loop spans 14 amino acids. The trim removed 3 bases at V and 2 bases at J, leaving 3 bases unmatched. CDR1 and CDR2 (germline): SGHRS, YFSETQ.

This clonotype was seen at least ten times. This chain links TRBV5-1 with TRBJ2-1; 8 bases are a match to TRBD1. Trimming took 0 bases from V and 6 from J; bases not matched to a gene: 5. The CDR3 spans 15 residues. Germline CDR1 and CDR2: SGHRS and YFSETQ. For the CDR3, the DNA is TGCGCCAGCAGCTTGGGGACAGGGTCTGGCAATGAGCAGTTCTTC. Translating gives CASSLGTGSGNEQFF.

In this sample, this clonotype turned up many times. The V call is TRBV7-9, the J call TRBJ2-1; D is undetermined. Germline V lookup: CDR1 SEHNR, CDR2 FQNEAQ (reference sequence). CDR3 size: 11 residues. V was clipped by 6 bases and J by 8 bases, with 8 bases between them. The CDR3: CASSEYDEQFF. In DNA, the CDR3 is TGTGCCAGCAGTGAGTACGATGAGCAGTTCTTC.

This clonotype has at least ten counts. The genes are TRBV9 and TRBJ2-2; perhaps TRBD2 as D (5 bases). The germline gives CDR1 SGDLS, CDR2 YYNGEE. This CDR3 has 13 residues. V lost 4 bases and J 7 bases, leaving 11 bases between the germline ends. The chain's CDR3 is CASSPRGGGELFF. CDR3 DNA sequence: TGTGCCAGCAGCCCTCGTGGAGGCGGGGAGCTGTTTTTT.

This clonotype was picked up many times. The chain has TRBV6-5 and TRBJ1-1; D may be TRBD1 (5 bases). CDR3 length: 14 residues. V was pared by 6 bases and J by 0 bases, with 11 bases between. Germline V gene data show CDR1 as MNHEY and CDR2 as SVGAGI. CDR3 in DNA: TGTGCCAGCAGCCGGGACCTCATGAACACTGAAGCTTTCTTT. Protein: CASSRDLMNTEAFF.

This clonotype showed up many times. J is TRBJ1-2 and V is TRBV7-2; TRBD1 agrees at 9 bases. The V segment lost 5 bases and the J segment 4 bases; nucleotides outside the gene matches: 8. Germline assignment: CDR1 SGHTA and CDR2 FQGNSA. The CDR3 consists of 15 residues. The CDR3 nucleotides read TGTGCCAGCAGCCCCGCCGGGACAGGGAGCTATGGCTACACCTTC. This encodes CASSPAGTGSYGYTF. Full variable domain (remainder filled in from reference TRBV7-2 and TRBJ1-2): GAGVSQSPSNKVTEKGKDVELRCDPISGHTALYWYRQSLGQGLEFLIYFQGNSAPDKSGLPSDRFSAERTGGSVSTLTIQRTQQEDSAVYLCASSPAGTGSYGYTFGSGTRLTVV.

This clonotype was counted at least ten times. The chain recombines TRBV3-1 with TRBJ2-1; maybe TRBD2 (6 bases). Germline V CDR1 and CDR2: LGHDT, YNNKEL (reference sequence). V lost 0 bases to trimming and J lost 0 bases, with 9 bases between them. The CDR3 spans 16 residues. CDR3 sequence (DNA): TGTGCCAGCAGCCAAGATGCCGGGGGCTCCTACAATGAGCAGTTCTTC. Translated: CASSQDAGGSYNEQFF.

This clonotype has a count of ten or more. This sequence joins TRBV2 and TRBJ1-5, with D perhaps matching TRBD1 (5 bases). The V gene lost 4 bases and the J gene lost 7 bases, with 17 bases spanning the gap. The V gene's germline CDR1 is SNHLY and CDR2 FYNNEI. The CDR3 sequence is 15 residues long. The CDR3 sequence: CASSAGSQGEQPQHF. CDR3 DNA: TGTGCCAGCAGTGCGGGATCGCAGGGAGAACAGCCCCAGCATTTT.

The CDR3 DNA follows: TGTGCCAGCAGTTTCCCGTATGGGGGTCGGGATACGCAGTATTTT. This codes for CASSFPYGGRDTQYF. The chain has TRBV27 and TRBJ2-3; D assignment may be TRBD1 or TRBD2 (5 bases each). CDR3 size: 15 residues. V lost 3 bases to trimming and J lost 6 bases, with 16 bases between them. Germline assignment: CDR1 MNHEY and CDR2 SMNVEV (reference sequence).

This clonotype has a count of ten or more. This chain joins TRBV20-1 and TRBJ2-5; 10 bases match TRBD2. The trim removed 3 bases at V and 1 base at J, leaving 8 bases unmatched. This CDR3 comprises 16 residues. Germline CDR1 DFQATT, CDR2 SNEGSKA (reference sequence). The CDR3 reads CSARGELAGAQETQYF. The CDR3, as DNA: TGCAGTGCTAGGGGGGAGCTAGCGGGAGCCCAAGAGACCCAGTACTTC.

At least ten counts were recorded for this clonotype. This chain links TRBV9 with TRBJ1-3; D perhaps matches TRBD1 (6 bases). The length of the CDR3 is 16 residues. Trimming cost V 4 bases and J 4 bases, with 18 bases left between them. Germline lookup yields CDR1 SGDLS and CDR2 YYNGEE. The CDR3 spells CASSTGSGVSGNTIYF. The CDR3 DNA reads TGTGCCAGCAGCACCGGATCAGGGGTGTCAGGAAACACCATATATTTT.

This clonotype has at least ten counts. The chain recombines TRBV6-5 with TRBJ2-7; 8 bases match TRBD1. V trimming: 0 bases; J trimming: 0 bases; junction bases outside the gene matches: 4. CDR1 is MNHEY and CDR2 is SVGAGI in the germline V gene. This CDR3 region has 16 residues. The CDR3: CASSYSATGASYEQYF. DNA of the CDR3: TGTGCCAGCAGTTACTCGGCGACAGGGGCCTCCTACGAGCAGTACTTC.

J is TRBJ2-3 and V is TRBV30; 12 nucleotides line up with TRBD1. V trimming: 2 bases; J trimming: 1 base; junction bases outside the gene matches: 7. Germline CDR1 is GTSNPN and CDR2 is SVGIG (reference sequence). The CDR3 is 17 residues long. The CDR3 spells CAWSPGTGGYGTDTQYF. CDR3 sequence (DNA): TGTGCCTGGAGTCCCGGGACAGGGGGCTATGGCACAGATACGCAGTATTTT.

This clonotype was detected ten times or more. The chain has TRBV20-1 and TRBJ2-1; 9 bases align to TRBD2. Losses at the gene ends were 0 bases for V and 9 bases for J; bases not matched to a gene: 9. The germline V gene has CDR1 DFQATT and CDR2 SNEGSKA (reference sequence). This CDR3 has 15 residues. In nucleotides, the CDR3 is TGCAGTGCTAGAGATGGCCCTAGCGGGGTGGGTGAGCAGTTCTTC. It specifies CSARDGPSGVGEQFF.

This clonotype was seen at least ten times. The chain is built from TRBV20-1 and TRBJ2-7; TRBD1 matches 9 bases. CDR3 length: 14 residues. The V and J ends lost 0 bases and 2 bases, in that order; junction bases with no gene match: 2. The germline V gene encodes CDR1 DFQATT and CDR2 SNEGSKA (reference sequence). The CDR3 coding sequence is TGCAGTGCTAGAGATGGGACAGGGACCTACGAGCAGTACTTC. Amino acids: CSARDGTGTYEQYF.

This clonotype has just one count. The rearrangement links TRBV19 to TRBJ2-1, with 7 bases identical to TRBD2. In germline, CDR1 is LNHDA, CDR2 SQIVND (reference sequence). After removal of 6 bases from V and 9 bases from J, the junction contained 17 bases not matched to a gene. The length of the CDR3 is 16 residues. The CDR3 sequence: CASRGHTGGRLVEQFF. The DNA for the CDR3 is TGTGCCAGTAGGGGTCATACTGGCGGGAGATTGGTTGAGCAGTTCTTC.

By frequency in the sample, this clonotype is medium-sized. The rearrangement uses TRBV5-1 and TRBJ1-1; possible D gene TRBD1, 5 bases. Between the trimmed V and J ends, which lost 4 bases and 5 bases, there was a span of 12 bases. CDR3 length equals 13 residues. Germline lookup yields CDR1 SGHRS and CDR2 YFSETQ. Here the CDR3 reads CASSPGHPTEAFF. CDR3 DNA sequence: TGCGCCAGCAGCCCCGGACACCCGACTGAAGCTTTCTTT.